This T cell receptor (beta chain) is drawn from a study of identical twins. Study outcomes and limitations: For cord blood, abundant beta clonotypes had fewer insertions, unlike memory repertoires, which showed none. Models underpredicted monozygotic twin sharing of out-of-frame TCR alpha. Partial confounding of zero-insertion analyses by invariant MAIT and iNKT cells was possible.

This clonotype has more than one count but fewer than ten. What it binds is not known. Germline V gene sequence: CDR1 ENHRY, CDR2 SYGVKD. Trimming at V came to 6 bases and at J to 6 bases, leaving 4 bases not matched to a gene. The CDR3 covers 15 residues. A universal primer site arose from template switching, and cDNA bore unique molecular identifiers. TCRdb re-derived calls from the 5' RACE reads in MiXCR, one entry per CDR3 protein. The sample holds 750,000 to 950,000 distinct CDR3 sequences, roughly an eighth seen once. These data were likewise used in another study, on yellow fever vaccine responses in identical twins.

V usage is TRBV10-3 and J usage is TRBJ2-3; 15 bases are a match to TRBD2. The sample taken for sequencing was PBMCs. The TCR was taken from a woman aged 18 to 35 in good health. For the CDR3, the DNA is TGTGCCATCAGGGCCGGACTAGCGGGAGGGGATACGCAGTATTTT. Its protein is CAIRAGLAGGDTQYF.